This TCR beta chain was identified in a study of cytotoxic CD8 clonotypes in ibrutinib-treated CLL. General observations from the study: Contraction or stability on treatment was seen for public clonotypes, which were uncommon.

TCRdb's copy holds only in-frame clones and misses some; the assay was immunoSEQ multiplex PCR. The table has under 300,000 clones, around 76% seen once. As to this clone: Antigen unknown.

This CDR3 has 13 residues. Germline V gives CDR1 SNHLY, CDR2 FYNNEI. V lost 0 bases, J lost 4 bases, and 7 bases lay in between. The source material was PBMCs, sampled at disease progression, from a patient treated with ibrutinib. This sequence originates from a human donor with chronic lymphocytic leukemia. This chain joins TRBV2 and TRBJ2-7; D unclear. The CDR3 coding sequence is TGTGCCAGCAGTGAAGCTAAAGGGTACGAGCAGTACTTC. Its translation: CASSEAKGYEQYF.